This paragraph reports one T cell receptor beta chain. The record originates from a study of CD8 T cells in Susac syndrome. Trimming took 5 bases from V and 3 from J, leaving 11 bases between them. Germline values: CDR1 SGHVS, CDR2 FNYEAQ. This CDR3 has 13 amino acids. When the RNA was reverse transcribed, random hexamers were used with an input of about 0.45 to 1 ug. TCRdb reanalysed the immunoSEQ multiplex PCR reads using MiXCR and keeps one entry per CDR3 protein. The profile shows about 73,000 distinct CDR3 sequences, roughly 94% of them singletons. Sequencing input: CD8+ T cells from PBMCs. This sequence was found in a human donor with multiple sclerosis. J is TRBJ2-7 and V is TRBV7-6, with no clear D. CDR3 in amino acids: CASSQNTGYEQYF. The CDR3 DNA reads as TGTGCCAGCAGCCAAAACACCGGCTACGAGCAGTACTTC. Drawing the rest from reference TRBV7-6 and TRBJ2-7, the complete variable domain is GAGVSQSPRYKVTKRGQDVALRCDPISGHVSLYWYRQALGQGPEFLTYFNYEAQQDKSGLPNDRFSAERPEGSISTLTIQRTEQRDSAMYRCASSQNTGYEQYFGPGTRLTVT.